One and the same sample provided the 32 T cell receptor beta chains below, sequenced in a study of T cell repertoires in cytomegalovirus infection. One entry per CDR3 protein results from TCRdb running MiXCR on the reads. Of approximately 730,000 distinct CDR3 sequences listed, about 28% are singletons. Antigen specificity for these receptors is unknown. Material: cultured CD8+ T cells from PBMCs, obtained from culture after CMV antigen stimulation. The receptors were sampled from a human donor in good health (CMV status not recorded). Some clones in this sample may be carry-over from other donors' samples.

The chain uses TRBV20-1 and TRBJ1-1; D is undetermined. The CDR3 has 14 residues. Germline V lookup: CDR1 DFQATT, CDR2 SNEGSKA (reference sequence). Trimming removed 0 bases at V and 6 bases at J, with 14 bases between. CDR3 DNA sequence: TGCAGTGCTAGAGAAACCAGACCGGCCCCTGAAGCTTTCTTT. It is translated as CSARETRPAPEAFF.

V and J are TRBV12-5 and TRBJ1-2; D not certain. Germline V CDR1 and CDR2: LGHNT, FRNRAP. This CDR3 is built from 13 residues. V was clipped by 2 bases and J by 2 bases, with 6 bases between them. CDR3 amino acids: CASGLRPNYGYTF. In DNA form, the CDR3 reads TGTGCTAGTGGTTTGAGGCCGAACTATGGCTACACCTTC.

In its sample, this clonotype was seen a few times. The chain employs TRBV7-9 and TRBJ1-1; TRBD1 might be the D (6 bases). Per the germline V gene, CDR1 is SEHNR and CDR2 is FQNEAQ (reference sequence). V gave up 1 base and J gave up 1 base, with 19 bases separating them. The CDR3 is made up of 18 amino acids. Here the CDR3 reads CASSLEGGATSPNTEAFF. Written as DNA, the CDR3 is TGTGCCAGCAGCTTAGAGGGGGGGGCTACAAGTCCGAACACTGAAGCTTTCTTT.

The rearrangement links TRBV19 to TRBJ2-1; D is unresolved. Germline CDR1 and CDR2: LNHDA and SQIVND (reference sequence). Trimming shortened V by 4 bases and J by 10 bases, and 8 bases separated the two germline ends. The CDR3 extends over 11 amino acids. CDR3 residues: CASSTRAEQFF. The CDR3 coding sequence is TGTGCCAGTAGTACCCGGGCCGAGCAGTTCTTC.

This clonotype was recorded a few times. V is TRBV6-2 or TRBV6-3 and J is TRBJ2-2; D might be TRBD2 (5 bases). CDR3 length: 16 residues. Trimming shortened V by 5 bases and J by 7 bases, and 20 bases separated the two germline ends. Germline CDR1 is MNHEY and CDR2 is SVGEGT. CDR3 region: CASSTLLLTKSGELFF. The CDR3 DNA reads TGTGCCAGCAGTACACTCTTACTGACTAAAAGCGGGGAGCTGTTTTTT.

DNA of the CDR3: TGCAGTGCTAGAGATTTCACAGGGGCGGGTTCACCCCTCCACTTT. It yields the protein CSARDFTGAGSPLHF. V gene TRBV20-1 combines with J gene TRBJ1-6; 7 bases align to TRBD1. Germline-derived CDR1 and CDR2 are DFQATT and SNEGSKA (reference sequence). The CDR3 covers 15 residues. With 0 bases clipped from V and 9 bases from J, the junction kept 8 bases outside the gene matches.

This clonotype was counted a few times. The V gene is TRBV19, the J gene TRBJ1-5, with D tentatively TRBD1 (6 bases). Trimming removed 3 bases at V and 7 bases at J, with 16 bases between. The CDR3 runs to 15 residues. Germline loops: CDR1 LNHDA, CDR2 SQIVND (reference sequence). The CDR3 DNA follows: TGTGCCAGTAGTATTTCTGGGGGCGCGGGCCAGCCCCAGCATTTT. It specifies CASSISGGAGQPQHF.

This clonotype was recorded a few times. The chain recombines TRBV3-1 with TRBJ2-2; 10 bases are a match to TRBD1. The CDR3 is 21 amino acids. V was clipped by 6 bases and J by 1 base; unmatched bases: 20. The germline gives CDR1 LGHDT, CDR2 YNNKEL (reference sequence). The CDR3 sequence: CASSISVQTGGASQNTGELFF. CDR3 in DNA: TGTGCCAGCAGTATATCGGTCCAGACAGGGGGCGCGTCTCAGAACACCGGGGAGCTGTTTTTT.

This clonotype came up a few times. The CDR3 DNA sequence: TGTGCCAGCAGCCTTGAGTTTTACGAGCAGTACTTC. It is translated as CASSLEFYEQYF. The rearrangement uses TRBV7-2 and TRBJ2-7; D call uncertain. Trimming pared 5 bases from V and 4 bases from J, leaving 9 bases between. Germline V gives CDR1 SGHTA, CDR2 FQGNSA. The CDR3 totals 12 residues.

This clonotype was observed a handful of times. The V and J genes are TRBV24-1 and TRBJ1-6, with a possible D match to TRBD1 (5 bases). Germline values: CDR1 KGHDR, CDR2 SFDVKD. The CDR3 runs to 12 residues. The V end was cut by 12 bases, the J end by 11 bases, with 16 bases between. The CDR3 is CASGRVSAPLHF. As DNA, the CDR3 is TGTGCCTCGGGCAGGGTTTCGGCACCCCTCCACTTT.

CDR3 sequence reads: CASSWTSLYEQYF. The CDR3 bases are TGTGCCAGCTCGTGGACTAGCCTCTACGAGCAGTACTTC. The chain combines TRBV6-1 with TRBJ2-7; 8 nucleotides align to TRBD2. Germline V gives CDR1 MNHNS, CDR2 SASEGT. This CDR3 is 13 amino acids long. Germline trimming cut 8 bases from V and 3 bases from J; bases unmatched to any gene: 6.

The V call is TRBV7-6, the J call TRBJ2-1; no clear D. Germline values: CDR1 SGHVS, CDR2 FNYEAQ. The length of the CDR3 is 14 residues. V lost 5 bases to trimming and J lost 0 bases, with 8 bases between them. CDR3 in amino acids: CASSNPRSYNEQFF. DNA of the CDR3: TGTGCCAGCAGCAACCCCCGCTCCTACAATGAGCAGTTCTTC.

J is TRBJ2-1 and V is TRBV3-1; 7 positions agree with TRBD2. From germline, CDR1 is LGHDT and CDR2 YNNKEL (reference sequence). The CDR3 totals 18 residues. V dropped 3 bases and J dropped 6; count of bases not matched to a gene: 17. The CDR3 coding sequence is TGTGCCAGCAGCCACGTCGTAGGTGAAAGCGGGGCCCTCAATGAGCAGTTCTTC. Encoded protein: CASSHVVGESGALNEQFF.

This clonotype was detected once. The CDR3 bases are TGTGCCAGCAGCCAAGATGGGAGGGCCGGGGAGCTGTTTTTT. Its protein product is CASSQDGRAGELFF. The V gene is TRBV4-2, the J gene TRBJ2-2, with 7 bases that match TRBD2. V dropped 0 bases and J dropped 6; count of bases not matched to a gene: 1. The CDR3 covers 14 residues. Per germline, CDR1 LGHNA and CDR2 YNFKEQ.

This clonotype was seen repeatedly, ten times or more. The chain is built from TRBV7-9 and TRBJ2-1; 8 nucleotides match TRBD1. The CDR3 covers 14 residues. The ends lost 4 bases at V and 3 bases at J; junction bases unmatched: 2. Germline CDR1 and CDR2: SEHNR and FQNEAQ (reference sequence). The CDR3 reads CASSSDRGYNEQFF. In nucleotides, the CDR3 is TGTGCCAGCAGCTCAGACAGGGGCTACAATGAGCAGTTCTTC.

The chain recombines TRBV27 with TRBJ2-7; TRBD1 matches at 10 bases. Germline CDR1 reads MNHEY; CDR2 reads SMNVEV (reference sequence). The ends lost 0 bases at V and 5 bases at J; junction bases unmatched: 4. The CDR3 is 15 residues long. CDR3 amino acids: CASSLSPGTGDEQYF. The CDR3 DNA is TGTGCCAGCAGTTTATCCCCCGGGACAGGGGACGAGCAGTACTTC.

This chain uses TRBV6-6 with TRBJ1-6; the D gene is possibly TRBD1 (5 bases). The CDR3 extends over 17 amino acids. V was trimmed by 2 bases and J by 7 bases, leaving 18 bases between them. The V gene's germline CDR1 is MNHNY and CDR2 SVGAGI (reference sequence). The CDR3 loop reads CASSYPERGARNSPLHF. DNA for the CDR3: TGTGCCAGCAGTTACCCTGAGAGAGGGGCAAGGAATTCACCCCTCCACTTT.

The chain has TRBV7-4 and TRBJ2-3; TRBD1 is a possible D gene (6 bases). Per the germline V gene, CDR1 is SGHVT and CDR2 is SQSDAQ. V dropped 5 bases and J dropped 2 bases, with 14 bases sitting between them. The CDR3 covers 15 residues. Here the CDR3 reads CASSRRGQPTDTQYF. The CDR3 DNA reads TGTGCCAGCAGCCGCCGAGGACAGCCCACAGATACGCAGTATTTT.

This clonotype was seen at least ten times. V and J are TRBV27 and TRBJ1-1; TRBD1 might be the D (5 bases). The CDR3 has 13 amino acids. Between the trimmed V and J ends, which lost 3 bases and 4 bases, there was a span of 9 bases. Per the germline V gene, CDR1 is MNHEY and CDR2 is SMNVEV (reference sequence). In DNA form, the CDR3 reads TGTGCCAGCAGTTTCCCGGGGGGCACTGAAGCTTTCTTT. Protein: CASSFPGGTEAFF.

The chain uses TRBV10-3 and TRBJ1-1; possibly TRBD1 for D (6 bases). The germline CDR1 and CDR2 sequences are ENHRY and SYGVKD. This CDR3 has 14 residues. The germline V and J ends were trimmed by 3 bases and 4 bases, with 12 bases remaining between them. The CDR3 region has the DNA TGTGCCATCAGTGACCAAACAGGGAGCACTGAAGCTTTCTTT. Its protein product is CAISDQTGSTEAFF.

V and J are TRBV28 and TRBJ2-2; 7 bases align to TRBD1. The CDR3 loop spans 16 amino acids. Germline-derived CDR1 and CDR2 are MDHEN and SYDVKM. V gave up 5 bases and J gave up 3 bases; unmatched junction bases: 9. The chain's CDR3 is CASSGHPGTDTGELFF. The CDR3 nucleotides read TGTGCCAGCAGTGGCCATCCCGGGACAGACACCGGGGAGCTGTTTTTT.

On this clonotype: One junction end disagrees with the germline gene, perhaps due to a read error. CDR3 sequence reads: CVSSLAGGTLSGANVLTF. CDR3 in DNA: TGTGTCAGCAGCTTAGCGGGGGGGACCCTCTCTGGGGCTAACGTCCTGACTTTC. The chain links TRBV7-6 to TRBJ2-6; 11 bases fit TRBD2. The CDR3 has 18 amino acids. The germline V gene has CDR1 SGHVS and CDR2 FNYEAQ.

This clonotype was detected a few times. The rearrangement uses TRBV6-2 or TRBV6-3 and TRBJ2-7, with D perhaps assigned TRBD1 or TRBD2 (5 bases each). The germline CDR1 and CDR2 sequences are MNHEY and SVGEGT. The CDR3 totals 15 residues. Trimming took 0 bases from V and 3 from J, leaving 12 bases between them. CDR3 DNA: TGTGCCAGCAGTTACTCGGGGTTGGGGGTCTACGAGCAGTACGTC. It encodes CASSYSGLGVYEQYV.

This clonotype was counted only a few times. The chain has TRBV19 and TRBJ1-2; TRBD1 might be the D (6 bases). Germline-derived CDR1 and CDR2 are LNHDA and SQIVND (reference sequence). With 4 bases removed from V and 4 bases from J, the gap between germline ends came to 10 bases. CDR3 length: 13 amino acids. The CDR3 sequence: CASSKGESYGYTF. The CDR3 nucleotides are TGTGCCAGTAGTAAGGGGGAGAGCTATGGCTACACCTTC.

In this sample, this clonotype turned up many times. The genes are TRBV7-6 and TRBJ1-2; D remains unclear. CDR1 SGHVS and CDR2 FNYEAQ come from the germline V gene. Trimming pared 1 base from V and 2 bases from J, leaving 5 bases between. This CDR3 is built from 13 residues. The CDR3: CASSLEENYGYTF. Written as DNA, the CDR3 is TGTGCCAGCAGCTTAGAAGAAAACTATGGCTACACCTTC.

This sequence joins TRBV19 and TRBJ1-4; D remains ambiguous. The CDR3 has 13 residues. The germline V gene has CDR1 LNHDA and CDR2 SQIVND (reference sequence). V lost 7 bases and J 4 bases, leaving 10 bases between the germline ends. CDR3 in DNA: TGTGCCAGTACCGATTGGGGTAATGAAAAACTGTTTTTT. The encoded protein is CASTDWGNEKLFF.

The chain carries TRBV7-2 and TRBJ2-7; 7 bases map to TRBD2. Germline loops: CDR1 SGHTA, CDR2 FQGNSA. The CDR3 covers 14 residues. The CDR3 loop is CASSLGGGSYELYV. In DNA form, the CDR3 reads TGTGCCAGCAGCTTAGGGGGGGGTTCCTACGAGCTGTACGTC.

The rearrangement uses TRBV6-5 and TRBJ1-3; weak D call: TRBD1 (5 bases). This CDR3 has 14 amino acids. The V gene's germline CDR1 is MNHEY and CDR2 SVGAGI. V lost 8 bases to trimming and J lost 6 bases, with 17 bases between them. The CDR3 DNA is TGTGCCAGCTCCCTGGGGCAGGAGGTAAACACCATATATTTT. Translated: CASSLGQEVNTIYF.

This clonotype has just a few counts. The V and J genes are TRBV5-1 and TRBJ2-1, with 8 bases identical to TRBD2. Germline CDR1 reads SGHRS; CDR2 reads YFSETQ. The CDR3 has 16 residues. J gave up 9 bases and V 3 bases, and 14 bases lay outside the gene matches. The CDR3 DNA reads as TGCGCCAGCAGCTCCATGGGCGGGGGGCGAACCGGTGAGCAGTTCTTC. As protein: CASSSMGGGRTGEQFF.

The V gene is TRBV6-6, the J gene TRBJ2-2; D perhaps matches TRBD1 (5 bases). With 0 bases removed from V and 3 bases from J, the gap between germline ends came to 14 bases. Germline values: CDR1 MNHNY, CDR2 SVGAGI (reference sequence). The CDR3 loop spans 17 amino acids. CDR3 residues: CASSYSPGNIHTGELFF. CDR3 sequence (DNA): TGTGCCAGCAGTTACTCTCCAGGGAACATTCACACCGGGGAGCTGTTTTTT.

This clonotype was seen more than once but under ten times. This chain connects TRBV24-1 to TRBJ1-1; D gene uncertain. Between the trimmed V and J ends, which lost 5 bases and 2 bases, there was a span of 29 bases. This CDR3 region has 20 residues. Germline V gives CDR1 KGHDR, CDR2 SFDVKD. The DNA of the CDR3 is TGTGCCACCAGTGTTATTTTGCCCGGGAGATCGGGATCCTCAAACACTGAAGCTTTCTTT. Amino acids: CATSVILPGRSGSSNTEAFF.

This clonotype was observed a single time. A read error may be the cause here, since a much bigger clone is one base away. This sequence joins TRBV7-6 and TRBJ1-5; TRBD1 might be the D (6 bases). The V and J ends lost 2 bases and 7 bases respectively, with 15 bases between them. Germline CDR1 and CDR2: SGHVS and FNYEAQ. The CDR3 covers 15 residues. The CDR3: CASSLWAGDGQPQHF. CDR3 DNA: TGTGCCAGCAGCTTATGGGCAGGGGATGGGCAGCCCCAGCATTTT.